Listed below are T cell receptor beta chains from one sample, sequenced in a study of PD-1 blockade in classical Hodgkin lymphoma. TCRdb keeps only in-frame clones here, not all; method: immunoSEQ multiplex PCR. The data hold about 42,000 clones, with around two thirds observed a single time. This specimen was peripheral blood mononuclear cells (PBMCs), taken at baseline. The receptors derive from a human donor with classical Hodgkin lymphoma. CDR3s include the opening cysteine and the closing phenylalanine or tryptophan. Each record gives: V gene, clone size, CDR3 length, D gene, J gene, CDR3 DNA, CDR3 protein. The D gene is left open where the match is weak. Expanded clones get a size class; other rows say once, few or many, or leave the size out.

V: TRBV28; size: -; length: 14; D: -; J: TRBJ2-3; DNA: TGTGCCAGCCAGTTTGGTCCGGGGGTAGATACGCAGTATTTT; CDR3: CASQFGPGVDTQYF
V: TRBV6-5; size: -; length: 14; D: -; J: TRBJ1-1; DNA: TGTGCCAGCAGTTACTCCGATCTGGGCACTGAAGCTTTCTTT; CDR3: CASSYSDLGTEAFF
V: TRBV7-7; size: -; length: 15; D: TRBD2; J: TRBJ2-5; DNA: TGTGCTAGCAGCTCCGTATACGGGAGGCAGGAGACCCAGTACTTC; CDR3: CASSSVYGRQETQYF
V: TRBV27; size: -; length: 16; D: -; J: TRBJ2-7; DNA: TGTGCCAGCAGTTTATCGACAGGTGGCGTCGGCTACGAGCAGTACTTC; CDR3: CASSLSTGGVGYEQYF
V: TRBV30; size: -; length: 11; D: -; J: TRBJ1-1; DNA: TGTGCCTGGAGAGGGAACACTGAAGCTTTCTTT; CDR3: CAWRGNTEAFF
V: TRBV27; size: -; length: 15; D: -; J: TRBJ1-1; DNA: TGTGCCAGCAGTTTATTGGGGTTAATGAACACTGAAGCTTTCTTT; CDR3: CASSLLGLMNTEAFF
V: TRBV29-1; size: -; length: 14; D: TRBD2; J: TRBJ2-2; DNA: TGCAGCGTTGGGATAGCGGGGAACACCGGGGAGCTGTTTTTT; CDR3: CSVGIAGNTGELFF
V: TRBV9; size: few; length: 16; D: TRBD1; J: TRBJ1-4; DNA: TGTGCCAGCAGCCCACAGGGGGTTGCAACTAATGAAAAACTGTTTTTT; CDR3: CASSPQGVATNEKLFF
V: TRBV18; size: -; length: 18; D: TRBD2; J: TRBJ2-2; DNA: TGTGCCAGCTCACCTTTAGGCCTAGCGGGGTCCGAGACCGGGGAGCTGTTTTTT; CDR3: CASSPLGLAGSETGELFF
V: TRBV7-3; size: -; length: 16; D: -; J: TRBJ2-1; DNA: TGTGCCAGCAGCTCCAGCTGGTCCATATCCTACAATGAGCAGTTCTTC; CDR3: CASSSSWSISYNEQFF
V: TRBV9; size: -; length: 13; D: -; J: TRBJ1-2; DNA: TGTGCCAGCAGCGTATCCAGAGCCTATGGCTACACCTTC; CDR3: CASSVSRAYGYTF
V: TRBV5-1; size: -; length: 15; D: -; J: TRBJ2-5; DNA: TGCGCCAGCAGCTCCAGGGAAGCATCCTCGGGGACCCAGTACTTC; CDR3: CASSSREASSGTQYF
V: TRBV29-1; size: -; length: 16; D: TRBD1; J: TRBJ2-1; DNA: TGCAGCGTTGAACAGACAGGGGACCCTCTTTACAATGAGCAGTTCTTC; CDR3: CSVEQTGDPLYNEQFF
V: TRBV9; size: -; length: 15; D: -; J: TRBJ2-5; DNA: TGTGCCAGCAGCGTACCAACAGCGTGGGGAGAGACCCAGTACTTC; CDR3: CASSVPTAWGETQYF
V: TRBV7-9; size: few; length: 13; D: TRBD1; J: TRBJ2-7; DNA: TGTGCCAGCAGCCCTTCAACAGACAGGGGTCTGTACTTC; CDR3: CASSPSTDRGLYF
V: TRBV11-3; size: -; length: 20; D: TRBD1; J: TRBJ1-4; DNA: TGTGCCAGCAGCTTACTGGCCCGATGGGACAGGGAAGGAACTAATGAAAAACTGTTTTTT; CDR3: CASSLLARWDREGTNEKLFF
V: TRBV30; size: -; length: 15; D: TRBD2; J: TRBJ2-2; DNA: TGTGCCGGACCTAGCGGGGGGGCATGGACCGGGGAGCTGTTTTTT; CDR3: CAGPSGGAWTGELFF